This T cell receptor (beta chain) was profiled in a study of preoperative IRX-2 immunotherapy in early breast cancer. As for treatment: preoperative locoregional IRX-2 cytokine immunotherapy. Patients received preoperative, locoregional IRX-2 cytokine immunotherapy in a phase Ib study. Here immunoSEQ multiplex PCR was the method, and the copy in TCRdb shows in-frame clones only, minus some. The sample yields under 2,000 clones, around 75% seen once. Looked up from germline, CDR1 is SGHRS and CDR2 is YFSETQ. V lost 0 bases, J lost 8 bases, and 13 bases lay in between. This CDR3 comprises 14 residues. The TCR sequence derives from a human donor with breast cancer. The material sequenced was tumor tissue, taken after IRX-2 immunotherapy. The V and J genes are TRBV5-1 and TRBJ2-3; tentative D call: TRBD2 (5 bases). CDR3 amino acids: CASSLDPGLGTQYF. The CDR3 region has the DNA TGCGCCAGCAGCTTGGACCCGGGGTTGGGTACGCAGTATTTT.